This TCR beta chain is drawn from a study of shared clonotypes between healthy human individuals. The CDR3 covers 14 residues. Trimming stripped 0 bases from V and 3 bases from J, with 8 bases between. Germline V CDR1 and CDR2: MNHNY, SVGAGI (reference sequence). Concerning this clone: Its antigen is undetermined.

General study points: Enrolling few donors narrowed the genetic and exposure-history diversity that was represented.

Every contributor of samples was a Caucasian grown-up residing in Nashville, Tennessee. Original processing methods: Filtering differed since immunoSEQ provided only junctions, with no quality scores. TCRdb keeps only in-frame clones here, not all; method: immunoSEQ multiplex PCR. D and trimming come from the DNA, and the V and J calls and clone size come from that table. The table shows 400,000 to 600,000 clones, with roughly 95% occurring only once. The receptor was derived from a woman under 40 in good health. Sequenced sample: naive CD4+ T cells sorted from blood. Subset defined: CD45RA+ positively selected. This chain joins TRBV6-6 and TRBJ1-1; D call uncertain. The CDR3 DNA is TGTGCCAGCAGTTACTCGATGGGAGACACTGAAGCTTTCTTT. Residues: CASSYSMGDTEAFF.